This T cell receptor (beta chain) was retrieved from a study of T cells in Graves' hyperthyroidism and ophthalmopathy (dated by TCRdb to the late 2010s). Study-wide context: Peripheral blood samples were taken at the time of initial diagnosis, prior to any treatment. To identify TCR V-J signatures that set the groups apart, the researchers used a discovery cohort of 90 to 100 patients, made up of 43 with Graves' ophthalmopathy and 57 with stable Graves' hyperthyroidism. The study also compared thyroid tissue and blood T-cell repertoires from about six Graves' hyperthyroidism patients. The roughly 100 discovery patients were divided at random into training and test sets in a 7:3 ratio. Once sampling was done, hyperthyroidism patients were given methimazole at a starting dose of 30 mg daily, whereas ophthalmopathy patients were given high-dose intravenous methylprednisolone. TCR Vbeta CDR3 sequencing of fewer than 150 peripheral blood samples (more than 40 ophthalmopathy, 75 or so hyperthyroidism and some 17 progressor patients) is reported in the paper. Whether ophthalmopathy could be predicted prospectively was tested in an independent validation cohort made up of 18 to 20 hyperthyroidism patients plus 17 patients who later progressed to ophthalmopathy. The paper as a whole reports these results and caveats: Sample size was not statistically predetermined, and blinding of investigators to group allocation was not performed. A 13 V-J signature model separated ophthalmopathy from stable hyperthyroidism, with roughly 88% sensitivity and 81.08% specificity in cross-validation and 80%/75% in testing. Most expanded thyroid clonotypes (frequency above 0.001) were also found in blood, which suggests that blood repertoires may mirror thyroid immune responses. In validation, the model predicted progression to ophthalmopathy with over 60% sensitivity and around 72% specificity, a median of approximately 6.7 months before onset.

TCR beta CDR3 regions were amplified from RNA transcripts. The TCR CDR3 was subjected to a first round of RT-PCR using the HTBI primer set and the Qiagen OneStep RT-PCR kit. Libraries were constructed in a second round of multiplex PCR, after which size selection and purification were performed. Paired-end sequencing of the libraries was performed with 100 bp reads on an Illumina HiSeq2000. In the paper's pipeline: SOAPnuke was used to process the raw data, with reads discarded if the reads contained adapters or uncalled bases, had a mean Phred below 15, or lacked an exact constant-primer or identifier match. COPE v1.2.5 was used to merge high-quality paired reads, and clonotypes were defined as unique nucleotide sequences. MiTCR v1.1 was used to align the clonotypes against IMGT TRBV, TRBD and TRBJ reference segments. The analysis was restricted to V-J combinations with a frequency above 0.0001, which together covered 99% to 99.2% of the repertoires. A TCS score was defined as the ratio of F50 (clonal expansion) to E x V (chaos), with BLOSUM62-based TCRdist applied between CDR3 peptides within each V-J. Welch's t-statistics and random forest reduced some 510 V-J features to roughly 13, which were used in a naive Bayes classifier (R e1071). TCRdb took the public reads, trimmed them with fastp at Q25, ran MiXCR for clone calling and kept in-frame beta chains. Rows are unified per CDR3 protein, each entry keeping the most common DNA and genes. In this record, the V and J calls reflect TCRdb's handling and not the investigators' own analysis. This sample has hundreds of thousands of distinct CDR3 sequences in its table, and nearly 20% of those were observed once. In total, the top ten clones hold roughly 50% of the sample.

In the ophthalmopathy patients, disease was moderately to severely active, with a Clinical Activity Score of 3 or more, a NOSPECS grade of 4 or more, and a duration of less than 3 months. The study excluded patients with uncontrolled infections, other autoimmune diseases, pregnancy or lactation. Clinical symptoms, serum thyroxine and TRAb, thyroid ultrasound, and orbital computed tomography formed the basis for the diagnoses. PBMCs were separated from roughly 9.6 ml of fresh peripheral blood using Ficoll-Paque density gradient centrifugation. Trizol reagent was used to extract total RNA, and RNA quality was then checked on an Agilent 2100 Bioanalyzer. Trimming at the junction amounts to 5 bases on V and 5 bases on J, and the germline ends lie 13 bases apart. Counted from cysteine to phenylalanine, this CDR3 has 13 amino acids. Kept here is only the CDR3 DNA, which spans 39 bases and is read in frame from base 1. The germline V gene (reference sequence) supplies CDR1 GTSNPN and CDR2 SVGIG.

This clonotype has a handful of counts. The antigen it recognizes is unknown. Base qualities are not recorded, but no much larger clone differs from it by a single base. The source of this sequence is a man between 40 and 49 years old with Graves' ophthalmopathy. Recombination connected TRBV30 to TRBJ1-5, and the D gene may be TRBD1, 5 bases matching. Sequencing was carried out using blood. The nucleotides read TGTGCCTGGGCCGGGGGGTTGGATCAGCCCCAGCATTTT. Its amino acids are CAWAGGLDQPQHF.